These 12 T cell receptor beta chains originate from one sample sequenced in a study of T cells in Graves' hyperthyroidism and ophthalmopathy. RNA transcripts yielded amplified TCR beta CDR3 regions. The study used the HTBI primer set for a first-round RT-PCR of the TCR CDR3. TCRdb fed the multiplex PCR reads into MiXCR, producing one record per CDR3 protein. The sample contains 300,000 to 450,000 distinct CDR3 sequences, about 18% of which appear only once. The sample was blood. These receptors all come from a man younger than 30 with Graves' ophthalmopathy.

A few counts support this clonotype. The gene calls are TRBV29-1 and TRBJ2-7; 10 bases are a match to TRBD1. CDR3 length equals 14 residues. Germline CDR1 SQVTM, CDR2 ANQGSEA. The junction had 5 bases not matched to a gene; V was cut back by 2 bases and J by 4 bases. Here the CDR3 reads CSVESGQGLYEQYF. The CDR3 nucleotides read TGCAGCGTTGAATCGGGACAGGGGTTGTACGAGCAGTACTTC.

The chain carries TRBV27 and TRBJ2-1, with D possibly being TRBD2 (5 bases). V lost 7 bases, J lost 0 bases, and 10 bases lay in between. The CDR3 length is 14 residues. The germline V gene encodes CDR1 MNHEY and CDR2 SMNVEV (reference sequence). The CDR3 DNA follows: TGTGCCAGCATGCCGGGGAGCTCCTACAATGAGCAGTTCTTC. Translated, it gives CASMPGSSYNEQFF.

In this sample, this clonotype turned up a few times. The V call is TRBV10-3, the J call TRBJ1-4; perhaps TRBD1 as D (5 bases). The V end was cut by 10 bases, the J end by 4 bases, with 16 bases between. Germline-derived CDR1 and CDR2 are ENHRY and SYGVKD. The CDR3 has 14 residues. DNA for the CDR3: TGTGCCACCGCGTACGGCCAGGGTAATGAAAAACTGTTTTTT. Its protein product is CATAYGQGNEKLFF.

The chain combines TRBV5-5 with TRBJ2-7; D is unresolved. Germline-derived CDR1 and CDR2 are SGHKS and YYEKEE (reference sequence). V gave up 5 bases and J gave up 0 bases, with 12 bases separating them. The CDR3 is 14 amino acids. In DNA form, the CDR3 reads TGTGCCAGCAGGTCGGTCTCCTACTCCTACGAGCAGTACTTC. Translating gives CASRSVSYSYEQYF.

Many counts were recorded for this clonotype. This chain connects TRBV25-1 to TRBJ2-7; D remains ambiguous. CDR3 length: 12 amino acids. Germline CDR1 reads MGHDK; CDR2 reads SYGVNS. With 3 bases removed from V and 3 bases from J, the gap between germline ends came to 6 bases. The CDR3 protein is CASSESVYEQYF. CDR3 sequence (DNA): TGTGCCAGCAGTGAGTCGGTCTACGAGCAGTACTTC.

This clonotype was counted only a few times. This rearrangement joins TRBV20-1 to TRBJ2-3, with 8 nucleotides matching TRBD2. Germline CDR1 is DFQATT and CDR2 is SNEGSKA (reference sequence). V shed 6 bases, J shed 4 bases, and the junction held 6 bases outside the gene matches. The CDR3 spans 13 residues. The CDR3, as DNA: TGCAGTGCCAACGGACTAGCCCCAGATACGCAGTATTTT. Its translation is CSANGLAPDTQYF.

This clonotype appeared a few times. The chain combines TRBV5-1 with TRBJ1-3, with D maybe TRBD1 (5 bases). V was clipped by 4 bases and J by 1 base, with 15 bases between them. Germline CDR1 is SGHRS and CDR2 is YFSETQ. The CDR3 extends over 16 amino acids. CDR3 loop: CASSGLPQGSGNTIYF. In nucleotides, the CDR3 is TGCGCCAGCAGCGGCCTTCCTCAGGGTTCTGGAAACACCATATATTTT.

This clonotype was seen only a few times. The chain employs TRBV4-1 and TRBJ2-7; maybe TRBD2 (6 bases). V was trimmed by 1 base and J by 0 bases, leaving 13 bases between them. The CDR3 has 16 amino acids. Germline values: CDR1 MGHRA, CDR2 YSYEKL. DNA of the CDR3: TGCGCCAGCAGCCAAGGAGCGGGTGAAAGCTCCTACGAGCAGTACTTC. It encodes CASSQGAGESSYEQYF.

J is TRBJ1-1 and V is TRBV7-9; possibly TRBD1 for D (5 bases). Trimming stripped 4 bases from V and 4 bases from J, with 13 bases between. The CDR3 consists of 14 residues. CDR1 and CDR2 from the germline V gene are SEHNR and FQNEAQ (reference sequence). The CDR3, as DNA: TGTGCCAGCAGCTCCGAAGGGGCAGTCACTGAAGCTTTCTTT. Its protein product is CASSSEGAVTEAFF.

The chain combines TRBV19 with TRBJ1-2; the D is unclear. This CDR3 is built from 15 residues. V lost 0 bases, J lost 8 bases, and 16 bases lay in between. Germline CDR1 LNHDA, CDR2 SQIVND (reference sequence). The CDR3 protein is CASSIEGLDLGGYTF. CDR3 DNA: TGTGCCAGTAGTATAGAAGGCCTCGACTTAGGCGGCTACACCTTC.

This clonotype was recorded at least ten times. This rearrangement joins TRBV6-1 to TRBJ1-5, with D tentatively TRBD1 (5 bases). CDR3 length: 13 residues. The germline V gene has CDR1 MNHNS and CDR2 SASEGT. Trimming stripped 5 bases from V and 4 bases from J, with 9 bases between. The CDR3 protein is CASSPTENQPQHF. The DNA of the CDR3 is TGTGCCAGCAGTCCGACAGAGAATCAGCCCCAGCATTTT.

This clonotype was seen a few times. The chain links TRBV28 to TRBJ2-5, with 7 nucleotides matching TRBD1. The CDR3 length is 13 residues. Trimming cost V 4 bases and J 7 bases; bases outside gene matches: 6. Germline values: CDR1 MDHEN, CDR2 SYDVKM. CDR3 sequence: CASSSGQFGTQYF. In DNA, the CDR3 is TGTGCCAGCAGTTCGGGACAGTTCGGGACCCAGTACTTC.